What follows are 14 T cell receptor beta chains derived from one specimen sequenced in a study of beta chain bispecific antibodies for T cell cancers. Study-level results: Normal T cells contributed less of the targeted TRBV signal than the leukemia cells did.

Blood mononuclear cells were expanded for 2 to 4 days using either OKT3 anti-CD3 antibody or CD3/CD28 beads. Antigens for these TCRs are unknown. TCRdb itself ran the 5' RACE reads through MiXCR, one entry per CDR3 protein. The repertoire consists of 15,000 to 20,000 distinct CDR3 sequences, with approximately 2% occurring once and the leading ten covering 6.9%. The sample taken for sequencing was healthy donor T cells cultured with leukemia cells. The receptors derive from a human donor in good health. Some clones in this sample may be carry-over from other donors' samples.

The chain combines TRBV2 with TRBJ1-4, with 7 bases identical to TRBD1. Trimming cost V 11 bases and J 4 bases; bases outside gene matches: 13. The CDR3 runs to 15 residues. CDR1 SNHLY and CDR2 FYNNEI come from the germline V gene. DNA for the CDR3: TGTGCCTCCACAAGACAGACAGGGTTTAATGAAAAACTGTTTTTT. Translation gives CASTRQTGFNEKLFF.

The chain employs TRBV20-1 and TRBJ2-3; TRBD2 agrees at 11 bases. The junction had 16 bases not matched to a gene; V was cut back by 4 bases and J by 4 bases. The CDR3 sequence is 18 residues long. Germline CDR1 reads DFQATT; CDR2 reads SNEGSKA (reference sequence). The CDR3 bases are TGCAGTGCTAAGCTTTGGGGTAGCGGGGGGGAGGCCGCAGATACGCAGTATTTT. Amino acid sequence: CSAKLWGSGGEAADTQYF.

This clonotype was recorded many times. This chain joins TRBV7-9 and TRBJ1-1; D gene unclear. The V gene's germline CDR1 is SEHNR and CDR2 FQNEAQ (reference sequence). Trimming took off 2 bases at V and 3 bases at J, with 13 bases between the two ends. This CDR3 contains 15 residues. The CDR3 here is CASSLPSSRDTEAFF. DNA of the CDR3: TGTGCCAGCAGCTTACCTTCCTCTCGGGACACTGAAGCTTTCTTT.

In its sample, this clonotype was seen many times. The V gene is TRBV19, the J gene TRBJ2-5; 10 nucleotides match TRBD2. The CDR3 loop spans 14 amino acids. The ends lost 3 bases at V and 2 bases at J; junction bases unmatched: 0. Germline values: CDR1 LNHDA, CDR2 SQIVND (reference sequence). CDR3 nucleotides: TGTGCCAGTAGTATGACTAGCGGGCAAGAGACCCAGTACTTC. It translates to CASSMTSGQETQYF.

This clonotype was found many times. The rearrangement joins TRBV12-3 or TRBV12-4 to TRBJ1-1; weak D call: TRBD1 (5 bases). CDR3 size: 16 residues. Trimming removed 2 bases at V and 1 base at J, with 14 bases between. As DNA, the CDR3 is TGTGCCAGCAGTTTAATCTGGGCAGGGAAGAACACTGAAGCTTTCTTT. It encodes CASSLIWAGKNTEAFF.

Many counts were recorded for this clonotype. This sequence joins TRBV5-1 and TRBJ1-1; D is uncertain. Trimming removed 4 bases from V and 3 bases from J, with 16 bases in between. CDR3 length equals 15 residues. From germline, CDR1 is SGHRS and CDR2 YFSETQ. The CDR3: CASSTVKLGDTEAFF. The CDR3 DNA sequence: TGCGCCAGCAGCACAGTGAAGCTTGGGGACACTGAAGCTTTCTTT.

This clonotype was counted many times. The chain recombines TRBV12-3 or TRBV12-4 with TRBJ2-7, with 8 bases lining up with TRBD1. The V gene end was trimmed by 5 bases and the J gene end by 0 bases; junction bases not matched to a gene: 9. This CDR3 spans 16 amino acids. DNA for the CDR3: TGTGCCAGCAGTGGATGGCGGACAGGGAGCTCCTACGAGCAGTACTTC. Translated, it gives CASSGWRTGSSYEQYF.

This clonotype was seen at least ten times. The genes are TRBV19 and TRBJ2-1; D is uncertain. Between the trimmed V and J ends, which lost 6 bases and 8 bases, there was a span of 8 bases. Germline values: CDR1 LNHDA, CDR2 SQIVND (reference sequence). CDR3 length equals 11 residues. CDR3 in amino acids: CASSYGHEQFF. The CDR3 nucleotides read TGTGCCAGTAGCTACGGTCATGAGCAGTTCTTC.

This clonotype was observed at least ten times. This CDR3 is CASSTSGTTEAFF. The CDR3, as DNA: TGCGCCAGCAGCACCTCAGGGACCACTGAAGCTTTCTTT. The chain carries TRBV5-1 and TRBJ1-1; the D gene is possibly TRBD1 (5 bases). Germline CDR1 SGHRS, CDR2 YFSETQ. This CDR3 has 13 residues. Trimming stripped 4 bases from V and 4 bases from J, with 11 bases between.

This clonotype occurred many times. The V gene is TRBV11-2, the J gene TRBJ2-3; 10 bases are a match to TRBD2. After removal of 5 bases from V and 2 bases from J, the junction contained 4 bases not matched to a gene. CDR3 length: 15 residues. Germline CDR1 and CDR2: SGHAT and FQNNGV. The CDR3 DNA sequence: TGTGCCAGCAGCGGAGCGGGGGGGATCACAGATACGCAGTATTTT. Residues: CASSGAGGITDTQYF.

This clonotype was observed at least ten times. The chain links TRBV19 to TRBJ2-7, with D perhaps matching TRBD1 (5 bases). The CDR3 is 13 amino acids. Trimming left V 5 bases short and J 5 bases short, with 13 bases between. Germline V gene data show CDR1 as LNHDA and CDR2 as SQIVND (reference sequence). The CDR3 loop is CASSVRVGDEQYF. CDR3 nucleotide sequence: TGTGCCAGTAGTGTCAGGGTGGGCGACGAGCAGTACTTC. The full variable domain, rest sourced from reference TRBV19 and TRBJ2-7, is DGGITQSPKYLFRKEGQNVTLSCEQNLNHDAMYWYRQDPGQGLRLIYYSQIVNDFQKGDIAEGYSVSREKKESFPLTVTSAQKNPTAFYLCASSVRVGDEQYFGPGTRLTVT.

This clonotype was seen at least ten times. The V call is TRBV12-3 or TRBV12-4, the J call TRBJ2-1; D perhaps matches TRBD2 (6 bases). Trimming pared 3 bases from V and 6 bases from J, leaving 12 bases between. The CDR3 spans 14 residues. The CDR3 spells CASSLAAGGNEQFF. The CDR3 nucleotides are TGTGCCAGCAGTTTGGCAGCGGGTGGCAATGAGCAGTTCTTC.

By share, this clonotype ranks as medium-sized (0.01 to 0.1%). The chain is built from TRBV9 and TRBJ2-5; D gene ambiguous. Germline CDR1 reads SGDLS; CDR2 reads YYNGEE. The CDR3 totals 13 residues. V lost 4 bases and J 0 bases, leaving 7 bases between the germline ends. The CDR3 loop reads CASSPPYQETQYF. The CDR3 DNA reads as TGTGCCAGCAGCCCCCCTTACCAAGAGACCCAGTACTTC.

This clonotype was found many times. CDR3 residues: CASSWTGAPTGELFF. CDR3 DNA: TGTGCCAGCAGCTGGACAGGGGCCCCCACCGGGGAGCTGTTTTTT. The chain uses TRBV7-6 and TRBJ2-2; 9 nucleotides agree with TRBD1. The J segment lost 4 bases and the V segment lost 4 bases, leaving 4 bases of the junction unmatched. This CDR3 is built from 15 residues. Germline V gene sequence: CDR1 SGHVS, CDR2 FNYEAQ.